At least ten counts were recorded for the clone carrying this T cell receptor (beta chain). No antigen is known for it. This sample is part of a study of T cell repertoires in cytomegalovirus infection. Looking at the study overall: Evidence of both CMV infection and a matching HLA type came from public TCR beta signatures.

TCRdb re-called the reads through MiXCR, storing one row per CDR3 protein. Here the sample spans some 180,000 distinct CDR3 sequences, about 20% being singletons. Findings of the study overall: Using cumulative public TCR beta family frequency, the authors identified those who carried CMV together with the relevant HLA. In two of eight donors, the top clonotype was HLA-C-restricted CMV-specific.

The CDR3 length is 13 residues. Between the trimmed V and J ends, which lost 4 bases and 5 bases, there was a span of 8 bases. CDR1 is SGHTA, CDR2 FQGTGA, per germline. Sequenced: PBMCs. This sequence joins TRBV7-3 and TRBJ2-2; D might be TRBD1 (5 bases). The receptor's source is a human donor in good health (CMV status not recorded). Some clones in this sample may be carry-over from other donors' samples. Here the CDR3 reads CASSSGITGELFF. The CDR3 DNA reads TGTGCCAGCAGCTCAGGGATAACCGGGGAGCTGTTTTTT.